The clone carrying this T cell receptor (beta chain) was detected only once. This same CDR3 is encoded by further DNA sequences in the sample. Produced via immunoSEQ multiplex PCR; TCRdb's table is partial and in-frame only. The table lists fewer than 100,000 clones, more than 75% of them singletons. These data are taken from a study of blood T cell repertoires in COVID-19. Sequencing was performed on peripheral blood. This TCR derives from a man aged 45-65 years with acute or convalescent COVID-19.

CDR3 sequence reads: CASGSLSDTQYF. The CDR3 bases are TGTGCTAGTGGTTCCCTCTCAGATACGCAGTATTTT. The rearrangement uses TRBV12-5 and TRBJ2-3; D is undetermined. CDR1 is LGHNT and CDR2 is FRNRAP in the germline V gene. Trimming cost V 4 bases and J 4 bases, with 6 bases left between them. There are 12 residues in the CDR3.